This entry concerns a single TCR beta chain. Its antigen remains unidentified. These data are taken from a study of molecular identifiers for immune sequencing clone quantification. Investigators produced naive CD8 libraries from approximately 20,000 to 980,000 sorted cells, drawing on 10%, 30% or 50% RNA. CDR3 length equals 13 residues. The trim removed 6 bases at V and 1 base at J, leaving 6 bases unmatched. Germline CDR1 is SQVTM and CDR2 is ANQGSEA. Study conclusions and caveats: Underestimated sizes of highly expanded clones could result from identical TCR molecules that share a barcode.

TCRdb recomputed calls from the PCR reads with MiXCR, one row per CDR3 protein. The sample includes roughly 100,000 distinct CDR3 sequences, around 37% seen only once; the top ten take approximately 10%. The sequence was collected from a human donor in good health. Some libraries in this study had Jurkat cell RNA spiked in. The sample comprised naive CD8+ T cells from blood, with Jurkat cell RNA spiked in. The subset was: FACS-sorted CD8+CD4-CCR7+CD45RA+ naive T cells. The rearrangement uses TRBV29-1 and TRBJ2-7; 7 bases line up with TRBD1. This CDR3 is CSVKGGSSYEQYF. CDR3 coding DNA: TGCAGCGTCAAAGGGGGCAGTTCCTACGAGCAGTACTTC.